The rows below give T cell receptor beta chains drawn from one sample of a study of shared clonotypes between healthy human individuals. Sequencing used immunoSEQ multiplex PCR; TCRdb keeps in-frame clones, though not all of them. The sample records over a million clones, 75% to 80% being singletons. Sequencing was performed on memory CD4+ T cells from PBMCs. The source of these receptors is a man between 18 and 35 years old in good health. Some clones in this sample may be carry-over from other donors' samples. CDR3s include the opening cysteine and the closing phenylalanine or tryptophan. A D gene is named only where the DNA matches it firmly. Some rows mark clone size as missing; the rest say once, few, many or name a class of expanded clone.

clone size | D gene | J gene | V gene | CDR3 DNA | CDR3 protein
NA | NA | TRBJ1-2 | TRBV10-3 | TGTGCCATCAGGGAGGGATGGCCAAACTATGGCTACACCTTC | CAIREGWPNYGYTF
NA | NA | TRBJ1-2 | TRBV30 | TGTGCCTGGAGGAGGGGGGAATCCTATGGCTACACCTTC | CAWRRGESYGYTF
NA | NA | TRBJ2-7 | TRBV7-2 | TGTGCCAGCAGCTCGAACTCAGGGGACCCCTACGAGCAGTACTTC | CASSSNSGDPYEQYF
NA | TRBD1 | TRBJ2-2 | TRBV5-1 | TGCGCCAGCAGCCTACCTTCGGGCAGGGGGCAGGGCACCGGGGAGCTGTTTTTT | CASSLPSGRGQGTGELFF
NA | TRBD2 | TRBJ2-1 | TRBV5-8 | TGTGCCAGCAGCTTACTGACTAGCGGGAACAATGAGCAGTTCTTC | CASSLLTSGNNEQFF
NA | NA | TRBJ1-3 | TRBV6-5 | TGTGCCAGCAGTTACTCTAAGGGTCACGCTGGAAACACCATATATTTT | CASSYSKGHAGNTIYF
many | TRBD1 | TRBJ2-1 | TRBV7-6 | TGTGCCAGCAGCTCGGAAGACAGGGGGGGCGCGGAGCAGTTCTTC | CASSSEDRGGAEQFF
NA | NA | TRBJ2-6 | TRBV28 | TGTGCCAGCACGATGGGGGACTCTGGGGCCAACGTCCTGACTTTC | CASTMGDSGANVLTF
NA | NA | TRBJ2-5 | TRBV6-5 | TGTGCCAGCAGAGAACAGGGTCTCCGCCCCGAGACCCAGTACTTC | CASREQGLRPETQYF
NA | NA | TRBJ2-7 | TRBV11-3 | TGTGCCAGCAGCTTGGAGGGAGACTACGAGCAGTACTTC | CASSLEGDYEQYF
NA | NA | TRBJ2-7 | TRBV4-1 | TGCGCCAGCAGCCGCCTGGGACGGAGCTCCTACGAGCAGTACTTC | CASSRLGRSSYEQYF